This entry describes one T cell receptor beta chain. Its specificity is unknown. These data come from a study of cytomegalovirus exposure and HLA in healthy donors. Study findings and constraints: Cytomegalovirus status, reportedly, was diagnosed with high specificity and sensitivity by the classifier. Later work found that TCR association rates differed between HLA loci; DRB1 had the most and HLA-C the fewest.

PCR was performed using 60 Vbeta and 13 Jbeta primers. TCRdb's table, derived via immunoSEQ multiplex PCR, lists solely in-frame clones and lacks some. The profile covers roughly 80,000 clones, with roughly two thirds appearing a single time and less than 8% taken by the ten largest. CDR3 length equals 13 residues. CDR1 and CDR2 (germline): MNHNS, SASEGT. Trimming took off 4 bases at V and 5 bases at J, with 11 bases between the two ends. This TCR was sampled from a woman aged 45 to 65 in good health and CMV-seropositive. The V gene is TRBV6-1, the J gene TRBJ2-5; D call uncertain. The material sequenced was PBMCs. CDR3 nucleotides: TGTGCCAGCAGTGCGTTGCAGTGGGAGACCCAGTACTTC. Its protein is CASSALQWETQYF.